Presented here are 2 T cell receptor beta chains from one specimen sequenced in a study of PD-1 blockade in classical Hodgkin lymphoma. Brentuximab vedotin exposure varied, and every patient relapsed after autologous stem cell transplantation. Sequenced by immunoSEQ multiplex PCR; TCRdb stores in-frame clones only, minus some. In the table there are over 85,000 clones, roughly four fifths of which are singletons. This material consisted of peripheral blood mononuclear cells (PBMCs), taken before the second cycle of nivolumab. These receptors originate from a human donor with classical Hodgkin lymphoma.

V and J are TRBV7-9 and TRBJ1-2, with 8 bases matching TRBD1. Germline CDR1 and CDR2: SEHNR and FQNEAQ (reference sequence). The CDR3 sequence is 14 residues long. V lost 5 bases and J lost 2; bases outside the gene matches: 4. The CDR3 region has the DNA TGTGCCAGCAGCATCAGACAGGGGAACTATGGCTACACCTTC. Protein product: CASSIRQGNYGYTF.

This chain joins TRBV10-3 and TRBJ2-7; D is undetermined. V was pared by 0 bases and J by 4 bases, with 10 bases between. The CDR3 totals 14 residues. Germline loops: CDR1 ENHRY, CDR2 SYGVKD. Here the CDR3 reads CAISESTQGYEQYF. The CDR3 DNA follows: TGTGCCATCAGTGAGTCGACTCAAGGGTACGAGCAGTACTTC.